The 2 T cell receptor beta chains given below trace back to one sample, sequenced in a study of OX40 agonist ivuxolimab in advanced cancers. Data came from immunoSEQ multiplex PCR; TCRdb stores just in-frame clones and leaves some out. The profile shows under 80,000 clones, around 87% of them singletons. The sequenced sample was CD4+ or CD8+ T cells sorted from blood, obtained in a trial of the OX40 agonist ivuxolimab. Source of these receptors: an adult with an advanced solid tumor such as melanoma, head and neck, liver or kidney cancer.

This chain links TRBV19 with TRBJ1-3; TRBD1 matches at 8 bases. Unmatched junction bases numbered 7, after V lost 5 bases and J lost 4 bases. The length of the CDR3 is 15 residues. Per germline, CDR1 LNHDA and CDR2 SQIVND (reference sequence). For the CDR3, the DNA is TGTGCCAGTAGTCCGCAGACAGGGGCCGGAAACACCATATATTTT. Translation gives CASSPQTGAGNTIYF.

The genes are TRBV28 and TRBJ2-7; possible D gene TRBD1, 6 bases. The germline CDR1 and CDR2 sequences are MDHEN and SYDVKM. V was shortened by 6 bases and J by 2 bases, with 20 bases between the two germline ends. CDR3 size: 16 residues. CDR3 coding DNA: TGTGCCAGCAGCCTCCCAGGGGCAGGGTTAACCTACGAGCAGTACTTC. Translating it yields CASSLPGAGLTYEQYF.